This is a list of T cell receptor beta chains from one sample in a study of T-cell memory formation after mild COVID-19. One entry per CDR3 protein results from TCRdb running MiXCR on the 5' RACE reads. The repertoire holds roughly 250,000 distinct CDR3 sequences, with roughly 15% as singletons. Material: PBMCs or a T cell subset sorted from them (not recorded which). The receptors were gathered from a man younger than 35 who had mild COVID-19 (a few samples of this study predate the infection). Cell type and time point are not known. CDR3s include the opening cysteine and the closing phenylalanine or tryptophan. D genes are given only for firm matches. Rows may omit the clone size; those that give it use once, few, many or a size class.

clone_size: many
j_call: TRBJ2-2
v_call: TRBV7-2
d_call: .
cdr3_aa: CASSLLGANTGELFF
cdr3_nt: TGTGCCAGCAGCTTACTGGGCGCGAACACCGGGGAGCTGTTTTTT

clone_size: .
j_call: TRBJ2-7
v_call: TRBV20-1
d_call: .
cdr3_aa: CSARRGGASHEQYF
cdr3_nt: TGCAGTGCTAGGAGGGGGGGAGCTTCCCACGAGCAGTACTTC

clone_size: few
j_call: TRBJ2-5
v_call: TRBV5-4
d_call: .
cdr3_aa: CASSPQQGGETQYF
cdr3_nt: TGTGCCAGCAGCCCTCAGCAGGGGGGAGAGACCCAGTACTTC

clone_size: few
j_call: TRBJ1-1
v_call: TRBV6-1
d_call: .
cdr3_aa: CASTNPKGLMNTEAFF
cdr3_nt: TGTGCCAGCACCAACCCGAAGGGGCTGATGAACACTGAAGCTTTCTTT

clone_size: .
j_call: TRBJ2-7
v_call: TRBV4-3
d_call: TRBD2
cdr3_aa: CASSQEGLRGEQYF
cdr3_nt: TGCGCCAGCAGCCAAGAGGGACTAAGGGGCGAGCAGTACTTC

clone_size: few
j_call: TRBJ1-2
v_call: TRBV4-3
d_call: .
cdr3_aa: CASSQGPGPNYGYTF
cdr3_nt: TGCGCCAGCAGCCAAGGTCCGGGACCCAACTATGGCTACACCTTC

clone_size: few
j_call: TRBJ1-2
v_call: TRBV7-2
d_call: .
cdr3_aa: CASSFRQGHGYTF
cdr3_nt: TGTGCCAGCAGCTTTCGGCAGGGCCATGGCTACACCTTC

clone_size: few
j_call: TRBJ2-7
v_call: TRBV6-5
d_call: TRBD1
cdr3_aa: CASISGGYEQYF
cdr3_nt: TGTGCCAGCATTTCAGGGGGCTACGAGCAGTACTTC

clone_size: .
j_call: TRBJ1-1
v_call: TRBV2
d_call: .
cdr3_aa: CASSRDVSFMNTEAFF
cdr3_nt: TGTGCCAGCAGTAGGGACGTATCTTTTATGAACACTGAAGCTTTCTTT

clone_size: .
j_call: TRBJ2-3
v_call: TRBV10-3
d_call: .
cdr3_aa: CAINGAADTQYF
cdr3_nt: TGTGCCATCAACGGGGCGGCAGATACGCAGTATTTT

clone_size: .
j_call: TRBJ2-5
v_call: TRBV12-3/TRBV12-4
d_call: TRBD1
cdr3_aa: CASSNRGGETQYF
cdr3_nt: TGTGCCAGCAGCAACAGGGGTGGGGAGACCCAGTACTTC

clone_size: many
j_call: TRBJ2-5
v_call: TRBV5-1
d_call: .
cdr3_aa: CASSFTPAQGETQYF
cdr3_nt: TGCGCCAGCAGCTTTACCCCTGCCCAGGGGGAGACCCAGTACTTC

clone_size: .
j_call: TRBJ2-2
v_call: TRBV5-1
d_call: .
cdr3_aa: CASSLISGEVAGELFF
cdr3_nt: TGCGCCAGCAGCCTGATCTCGGGGGAGGTGGCCGGGGAGCTGTTTTTT

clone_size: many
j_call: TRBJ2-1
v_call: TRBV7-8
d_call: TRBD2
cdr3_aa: CASSSGGGLSYNEQFF
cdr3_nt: TGTGCCAGCAGTAGCGGGGGAGGTCTCTCCTACAATGAGCAGTTCTTC

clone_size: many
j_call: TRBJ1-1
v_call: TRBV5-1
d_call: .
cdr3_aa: CASSLGHPNTEAFF
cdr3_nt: TGCGCCAGCAGCTTGGGGCACCCGAACACTGAAGCTTTCTTT

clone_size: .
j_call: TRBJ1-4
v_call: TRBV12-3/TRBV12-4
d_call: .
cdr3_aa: CASTASGTNEKLFF
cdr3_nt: TGTGCCAGCACGGCAAGTGGAACTAATGAAAAACTGTTTTTT

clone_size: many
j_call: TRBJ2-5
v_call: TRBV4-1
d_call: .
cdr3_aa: CASSQWRGETQYF
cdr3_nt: TGCGCCAGCAGCCAATGGAGGGGAGAGACCCAGTACTTC

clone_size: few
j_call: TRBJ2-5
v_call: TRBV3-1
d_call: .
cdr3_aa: CASSRGVAPIAQETQYF
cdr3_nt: TGTGCCAGCAGCCGAGGAGTGGCCCCAATAGCCCAAGAGACCCAGTACTTC

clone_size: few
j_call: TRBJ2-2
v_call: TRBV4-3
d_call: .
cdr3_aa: CASSHNSGNTGELFF
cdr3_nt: TGCGCCAGCAGCCATAATAGCGGGAACACCGGGGAGCTGTTTTTT

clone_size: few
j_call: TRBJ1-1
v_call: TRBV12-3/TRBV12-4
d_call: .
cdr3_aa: CASSLHSLNTEAFF
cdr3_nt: TGTGCCAGCAGTTTACACAGCCTGAACACTGAAGCTTTCTTT

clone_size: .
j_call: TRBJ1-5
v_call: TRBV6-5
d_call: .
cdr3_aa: CASSSRGFGQPQHF
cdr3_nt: TGTGCCAGCAGTTCCCGCGGCTTTGGTCAGCCCCAGCATTTT

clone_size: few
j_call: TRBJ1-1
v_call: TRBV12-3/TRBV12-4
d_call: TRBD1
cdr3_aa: CASTATGYATEAFF
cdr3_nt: TGTGCCAGCACCGCGACAGGGTACGCCACTGAAGCTTTCTTT

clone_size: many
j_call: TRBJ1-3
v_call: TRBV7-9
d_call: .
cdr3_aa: CASSPGVFSGNTIYF
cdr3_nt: TGTGCCAGCAGCCCCGGCGTCTTCTCTGGAAACACCATATATTTT

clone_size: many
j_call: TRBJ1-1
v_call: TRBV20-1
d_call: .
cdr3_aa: CSARDEGGLSTFF
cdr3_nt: TGCAGTGCTAGAGATGAAGGAGGGTTGTCGACTTTCTTT

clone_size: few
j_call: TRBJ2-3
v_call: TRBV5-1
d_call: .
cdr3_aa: CASSGLGATDTQYF
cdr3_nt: TGCGCCAGCAGCGGCCTGGGCGCAACAGATACGCAGTATTTT

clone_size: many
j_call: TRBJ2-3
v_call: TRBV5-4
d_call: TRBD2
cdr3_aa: CASSGLVEDTQYF
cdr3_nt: TGTGCCAGCAGCGGACTAGTGGAAGATACGCAGTATTTT

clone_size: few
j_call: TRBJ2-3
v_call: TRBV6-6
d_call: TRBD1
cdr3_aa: CASSFGQADTQYF
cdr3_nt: TGTGCCAGCAGCTTCGGACAGGCAGATACGCAGTATTTT

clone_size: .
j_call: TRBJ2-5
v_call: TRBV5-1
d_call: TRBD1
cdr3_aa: CASRKDTGTGETQYF
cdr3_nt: TGCGCCAGCAGAAAGGATACCGGGACAGGAGAGACCCAGTACTTC

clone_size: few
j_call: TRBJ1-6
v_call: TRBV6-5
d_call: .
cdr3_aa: CASSFKVRRNSPLHF
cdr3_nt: TGTGCCAGCAGTTTTAAGGTCAGAAGGAATTCACCCCTCCACTTT

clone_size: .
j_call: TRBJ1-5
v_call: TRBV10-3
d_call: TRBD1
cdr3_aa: CAISDQGANQPQHF
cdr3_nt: TGTGCCATCAGTGACCAGGGGGCGAATCAGCCCCAGCATTTT

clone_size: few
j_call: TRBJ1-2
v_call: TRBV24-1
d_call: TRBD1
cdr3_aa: CATRGQEGGYTF
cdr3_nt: TGTGCCACCAGGGGACAGGAGGGGGGCTACACCTTC

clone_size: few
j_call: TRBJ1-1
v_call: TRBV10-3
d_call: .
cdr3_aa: CAIRGTVNTEAFF
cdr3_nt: TGTGCCATCAGGGGCACGGTAAACACTGAAGCTTTCTTT

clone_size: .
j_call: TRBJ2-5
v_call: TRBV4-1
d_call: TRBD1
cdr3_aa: CASSRYRGQETQYF
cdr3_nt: TGCGCCAGCAGCAGATACAGGGGCCAAGAGACCCAGTACTTC

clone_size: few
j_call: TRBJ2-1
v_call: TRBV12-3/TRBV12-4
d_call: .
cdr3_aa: CASSLWNEQFF
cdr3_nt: TGTGCCAGCAGTTTATGGAATGAGCAGTTCTTC

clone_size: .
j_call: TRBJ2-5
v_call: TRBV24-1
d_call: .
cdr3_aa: CATSDLRGAGETQYF
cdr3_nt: TGTGCCACCAGTGATTTGAGGGGGGCGGGAGAGACCCAGTACTTC

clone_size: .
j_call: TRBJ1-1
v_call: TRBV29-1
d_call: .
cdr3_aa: CSVESERAFF
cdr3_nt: TGCAGCGTTGAAAGCGAGAGGGCTTTCTTT

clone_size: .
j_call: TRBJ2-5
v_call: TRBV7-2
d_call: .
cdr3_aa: CASRLLTREETQYF
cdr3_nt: TGTGCCAGCAGATTACTTACCAGGGAGGAGACCCAGTACTTC

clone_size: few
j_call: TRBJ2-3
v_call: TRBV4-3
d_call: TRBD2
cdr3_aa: CASSQAAGLAGLRDTQYF
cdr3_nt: TGCGCCAGCAGCCAAGCAGCGGGACTAGCGGGGTTACGAGATACGCAGTATTTT

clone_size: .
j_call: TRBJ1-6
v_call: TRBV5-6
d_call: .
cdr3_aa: CASSLNGGYNSPLHF
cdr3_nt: TGTGCCAGCAGCTTGAACGGCGGATATAATTCACCCCTCCACTTT

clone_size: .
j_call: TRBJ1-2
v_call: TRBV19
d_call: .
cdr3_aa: CASSILRGDYGYTF
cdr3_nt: TGTGCCAGTAGTATTCTTCGGGGGGACTATGGCTACACCTTC

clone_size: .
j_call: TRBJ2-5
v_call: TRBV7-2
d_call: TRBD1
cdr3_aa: CASRLDRATHQYF
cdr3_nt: TGTGCCAGCAGACTTGACAGGGCAACGCACCAGTACTTC

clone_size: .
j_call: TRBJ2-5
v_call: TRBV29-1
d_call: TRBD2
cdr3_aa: CSGGGSQETQYF
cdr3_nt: TGCAGCGGGGGGGGGTCACAAGAGACCCAGTACTTC

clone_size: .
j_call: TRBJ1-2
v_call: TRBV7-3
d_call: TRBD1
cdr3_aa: CASSLTGTGVGGYTF
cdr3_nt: TGTGCCAGCAGCTTAACAGGGACAGGGGTAGGCGGCTACACCTTC

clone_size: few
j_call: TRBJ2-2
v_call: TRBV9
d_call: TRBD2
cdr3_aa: CASSVATLAGGTGELFF
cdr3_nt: TGTGCCAGCAGCGTAGCTACGCTAGCGGGGGGCACCGGGGAGCTGTTTTTT

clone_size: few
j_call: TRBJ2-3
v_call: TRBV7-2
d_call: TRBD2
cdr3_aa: CATSLAGVSVADTQYF
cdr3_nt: TGTGCCACCAGCTTAGCGGGGGTCTCAGTGGCAGATACGCAGTATTTT

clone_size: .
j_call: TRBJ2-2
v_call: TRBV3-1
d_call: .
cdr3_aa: CASSQNPGGIGELFF
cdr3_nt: TGTGCCAGCAGCCAAAACCCCGGGGGAATCGGGGAGCTGTTTTTT

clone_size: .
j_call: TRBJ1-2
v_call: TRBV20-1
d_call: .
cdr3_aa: CSARDRVRPANYGYTF
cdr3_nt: TGCAGTGCTAGAGATAGGGTTCGCCCCGCTAACTATGGCTACACCTTC

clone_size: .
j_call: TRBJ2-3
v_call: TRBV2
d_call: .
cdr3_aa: CASSATASTDTQYF
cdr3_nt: TGTGCCAGCAGTGCTACAGCTAGCACAGATACGCAGTATTTT

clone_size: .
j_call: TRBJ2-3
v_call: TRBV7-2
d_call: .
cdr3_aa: CASSLDVVSGTDTQYF
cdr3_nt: TGTGCCAGCAGCTTAGATGTAGTTAGCGGCACAGATACGCAGTATTTT

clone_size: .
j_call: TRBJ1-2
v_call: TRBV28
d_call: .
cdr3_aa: CASSPESYGYTF
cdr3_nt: TGTGCCAGCAGTCCGGAGTCCTATGGCTACACCTTC

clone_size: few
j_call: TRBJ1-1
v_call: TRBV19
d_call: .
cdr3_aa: CASNPRVGRTEAFF
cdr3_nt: TGTGCCAGTAACCCTAGGGTCGGGAGAACTGAAGCTTTCTTT

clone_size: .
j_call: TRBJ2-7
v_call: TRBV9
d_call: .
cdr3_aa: CASSGPSVGEQYF
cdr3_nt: TGTGCCAGCAGCGGACCGTCGGTGGGCGAGCAGTACTTC

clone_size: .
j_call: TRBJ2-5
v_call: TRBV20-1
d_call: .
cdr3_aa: CSARDSQETQYF
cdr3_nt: TGCAGTGCCCGGGACTCTCAAGAGACCCAGTACTTC

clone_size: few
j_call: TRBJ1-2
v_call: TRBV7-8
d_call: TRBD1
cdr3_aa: CASSSSGQGRYGYTF
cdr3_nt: TGTGCCAGCAGCTCCTCGGGACAGGGTCGGTATGGCTACACCTTC